This TCR beta chain was recovered during a study of T cell repertoires in cytomegalovirus infection. This clonotype has more than one count but fewer than ten. Trimming stripped 5 bases from V and 2 bases from J, with 15 bases between. CDR3 length: 15 residues. Germline lookup yields CDR1 LNHDA and CDR2 SQIVND (reference sequence). TCRdb re-called the reads through MiXCR, storing one row per CDR3 protein. The sample carries approximately 700,000 distinct CDR3 sequences, 35% to 45% recorded once. The gene calls are TRBV19 and TRBJ1-1; D is unresolved. The specimen sequenced was PBMCs. The sequence came from a human donor in good health (CMV status not recorded). Some clones in this sample may be carry-over from other donors' samples. In nucleotides, the CDR3 is TGTGCCAGTAGTGACTACGGGAGAGATAACACTGAAGCTTTCTTT. Its protein product is CASSDYGRDNTEAFF.